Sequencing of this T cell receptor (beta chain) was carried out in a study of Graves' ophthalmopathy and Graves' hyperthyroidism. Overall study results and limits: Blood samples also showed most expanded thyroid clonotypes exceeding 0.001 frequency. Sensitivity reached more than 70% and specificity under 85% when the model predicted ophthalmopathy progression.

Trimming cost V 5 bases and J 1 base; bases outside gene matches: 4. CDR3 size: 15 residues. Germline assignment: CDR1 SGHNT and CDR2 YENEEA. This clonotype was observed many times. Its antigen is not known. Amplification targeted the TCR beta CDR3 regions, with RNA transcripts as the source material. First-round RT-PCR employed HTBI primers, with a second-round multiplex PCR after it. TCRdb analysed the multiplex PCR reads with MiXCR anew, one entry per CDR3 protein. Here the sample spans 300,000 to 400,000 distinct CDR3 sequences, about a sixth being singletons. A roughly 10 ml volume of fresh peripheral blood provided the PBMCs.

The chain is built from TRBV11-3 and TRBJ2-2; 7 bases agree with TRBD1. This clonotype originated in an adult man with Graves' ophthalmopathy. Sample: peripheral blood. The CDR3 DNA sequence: TGTGCCAGCAGCCTACAGGGGAAGAACACCGGGGAGCTGTTTTTT. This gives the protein CASSLQGKNTGELFF.